This T cell receptor (beta chain) was recovered during a study of CD8 T cells in ankylosing spondylitis. Study-level results: Peripheral blood samples showed relatively rare disease-linked clones, and these clones were CD8+. Reportedly, disease-linked clones are significantly enriched in ankylosing spondylitis patients' matched synovial fluid. Seemingly characteristic of ankylosing spondylitis blood was a TCR beta motif consisting of several highly homologous variants.

Libraries for TCR beta were made by quantitative 5'-RACE with molecular barcodes. One entry per CDR3 protein, called by TCRdb with MiXCR from the 5' RACE reads. The repertoire has 250,000 to 350,000 distinct CDR3 sequences, around 21% of them found once; the top ten carry roughly 3.4%. Trimming removed 0 bases from V and 4 bases from J, with 14 bases in between. Germline V gives CDR1 SGHDT, CDR2 YYEEEE. The CDR3 contains 15 residues. This clonotype was observed many times. Antigen specificity is unknown. Input material: blood, either unsorted or a sorted T cell fraction (not recorded which). The sequence was collected from a female donor with ankylosing spondylitis or in good health (not recorded which). The chain couples TRBV5-6 to TRBJ2-7; maybe TRBD2 (5 bases). CDR3 DNA sequence: TGTGCCAGCAGCTTGGGAGGAGGATTACTTTACGAGCAGTACTTC. The encoded protein is CASSLGGGLLYEQYF.